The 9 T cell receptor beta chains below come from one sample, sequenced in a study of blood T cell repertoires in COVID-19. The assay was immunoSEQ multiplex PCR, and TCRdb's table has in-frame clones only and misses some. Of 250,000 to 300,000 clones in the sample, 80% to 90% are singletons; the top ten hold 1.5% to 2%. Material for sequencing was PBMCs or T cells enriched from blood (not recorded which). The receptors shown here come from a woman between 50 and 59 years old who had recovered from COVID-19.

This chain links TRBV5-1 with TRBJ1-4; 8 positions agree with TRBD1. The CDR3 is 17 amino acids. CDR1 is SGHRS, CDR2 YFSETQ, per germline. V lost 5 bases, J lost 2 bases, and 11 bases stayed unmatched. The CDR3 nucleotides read TGCGCCAGCAGACAGGAGGGCCACAGGGGGACTAATGAAAAACTGTTTTTT. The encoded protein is CASRQEGHRGTNEKLFF.

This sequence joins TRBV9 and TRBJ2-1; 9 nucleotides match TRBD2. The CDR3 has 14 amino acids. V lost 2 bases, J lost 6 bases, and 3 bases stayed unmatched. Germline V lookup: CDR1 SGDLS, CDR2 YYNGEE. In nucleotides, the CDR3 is TGTGCCAGCAGCGTCCTGACTAGCGGCAATGAGCAGTTCTTC. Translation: CASSVLTSGNEQFF.

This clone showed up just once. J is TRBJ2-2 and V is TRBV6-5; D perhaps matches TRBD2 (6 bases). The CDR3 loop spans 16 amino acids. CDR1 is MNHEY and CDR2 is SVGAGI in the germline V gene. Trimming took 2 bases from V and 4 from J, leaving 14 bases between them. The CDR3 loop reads CASSYQGSGLTGELFF. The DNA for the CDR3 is TGTGCCAGCAGTTACCAGGGTAGCGGACTCACCGGGGAGCTGTTTTTT.

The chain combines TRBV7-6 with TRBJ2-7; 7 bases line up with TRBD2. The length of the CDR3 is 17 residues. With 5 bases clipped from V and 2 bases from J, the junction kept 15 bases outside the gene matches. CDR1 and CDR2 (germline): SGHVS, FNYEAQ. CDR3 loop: CASSPGGSSGITYEQYF. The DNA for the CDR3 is TGTGCCAGCAGCCCCGGGGGATCGAGCGGGATCACCTACGAGCAGTACTTC.

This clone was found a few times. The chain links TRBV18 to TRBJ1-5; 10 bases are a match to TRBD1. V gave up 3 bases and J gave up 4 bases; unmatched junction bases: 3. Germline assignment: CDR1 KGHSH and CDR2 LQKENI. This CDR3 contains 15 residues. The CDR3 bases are TGTGCCAGCTCACCGGGACAGGGGATGAATCAGCCCCAGCATTTT. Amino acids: CASSPGQGMNQPQHF.

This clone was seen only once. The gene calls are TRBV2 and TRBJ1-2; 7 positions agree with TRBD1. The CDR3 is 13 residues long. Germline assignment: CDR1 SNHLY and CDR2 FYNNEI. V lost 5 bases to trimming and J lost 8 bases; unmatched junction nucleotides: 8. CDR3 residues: CASSRRDRGGYTF. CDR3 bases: TGTGCCAGCAGTAGACGGGACAGAGGGGGCTACACCTTC.

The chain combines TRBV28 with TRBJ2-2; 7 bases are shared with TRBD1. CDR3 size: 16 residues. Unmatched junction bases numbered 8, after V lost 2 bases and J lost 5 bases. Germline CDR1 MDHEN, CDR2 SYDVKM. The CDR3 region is CASSLKGGYGTGELFF. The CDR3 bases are TGTGCCAGCAGTTTAAAAGGGGGCTATGGGACCGGGGAGCTGTTTTTT. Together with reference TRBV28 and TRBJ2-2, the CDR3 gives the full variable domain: DVKVTQSSRYLVKRTGEKVFLECVQDMDHENMFWYRQDPGLGLRLIYFSYDVKMKEKGDIPEGYSVSREKKERFSLILESASTNQTSMYLCASSLKGGYGTGELFFGEGSRLTVL.

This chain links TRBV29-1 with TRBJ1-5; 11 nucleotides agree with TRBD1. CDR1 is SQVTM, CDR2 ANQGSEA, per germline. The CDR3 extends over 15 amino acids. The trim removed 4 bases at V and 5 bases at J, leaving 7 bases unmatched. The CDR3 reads CSVVFGTGGHQPQHF. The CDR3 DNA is TGCAGCGTTGTGTTTGGGACAGGGGGTCATCAGCCCCAGCATTTT.

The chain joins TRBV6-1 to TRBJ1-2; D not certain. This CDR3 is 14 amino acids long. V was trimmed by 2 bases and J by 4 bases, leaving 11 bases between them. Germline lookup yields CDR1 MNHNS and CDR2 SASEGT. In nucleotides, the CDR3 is TGTGCCAGCAGTGAATCCGCCAGGATCTATGGCTACACCTTC. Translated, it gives CASSESARIYGYTF.